This T cell receptor (beta chain) was recovered during a study of cytomegalovirus exposure and HLA in healthy donors. Overall study findings and caveats: TCR beta V segments were, for the most part, productive about 87% or about 30% of the time in an earlier analysis.

Notes on this clone: What it binds is unknown.

A multiplex PCR was run with 60 Vbeta primers and 13 Jbeta primers. TCRdb keeps only in-frame clones here, not all; method: immunoSEQ multiplex PCR. The table lists fewer than 200,000 clones, 80% of them singletons. The CDR3 has 17 residues. The germline V gene encodes CDR1 MGHRA and CDR2 YSYEKL. Unmatched junction bases numbered 5, after V lost 3 bases and J lost 1 base. Material for sequencing was PBMCs. The receptor was isolated from a human donor in good health. The chain joins TRBV4-1 to TRBJ1-6; 8 nucleotides match TRBD1. CDR3 coding DNA: TGCGCCAGCAGCCAGGGGCAGGGGGCATCCTATAATTCACCCCTCCACTTT. Protein: CASSQGQGASYNSPLHF.